This T cell receptor beta chain was identified during a study of blood T cell repertoires in COVID-19. Looking at the study overall: Samples taken during acute and convalescent COVID-19 were collected in the United States, Italy and Spain. In each case, the material was cDNA or gDNA derived from T cells, B-cell-depleted T cells, or PBMCs.

Per the study methods: For nucleated cells, counts were estimated from reference gene primer amplification. Assay used: immunoSEQ multiplex PCR; TCRdb lists only in-frame clones, some missing. V, J and clone size are taken as reported in that table, and D and trimming were inferred from the DNA itself. Of about 170,000 clones listed, 88% are singletons. V was clipped by 5 bases and J by 8 bases; unmatched bases: 6. CDR3 length: 15 amino acids. CDR1 is SNHLY and CDR2 is FYNNEI in the germline V gene. Sequencing was done on a sample of peripheral blood. The chain couples TRBV2 to TRBJ1-4; 12 bases fit TRBD1. The sequence came from a man in his fifties or sixties who had recovered from COVID-19. For the CDR3, the DNA is TGTGCCAGCAGTCTCGGGACAGGGGGCGGGGAAAAACTGTTTTTT. The encoded protein is CASSLGTGGGEKLFF.